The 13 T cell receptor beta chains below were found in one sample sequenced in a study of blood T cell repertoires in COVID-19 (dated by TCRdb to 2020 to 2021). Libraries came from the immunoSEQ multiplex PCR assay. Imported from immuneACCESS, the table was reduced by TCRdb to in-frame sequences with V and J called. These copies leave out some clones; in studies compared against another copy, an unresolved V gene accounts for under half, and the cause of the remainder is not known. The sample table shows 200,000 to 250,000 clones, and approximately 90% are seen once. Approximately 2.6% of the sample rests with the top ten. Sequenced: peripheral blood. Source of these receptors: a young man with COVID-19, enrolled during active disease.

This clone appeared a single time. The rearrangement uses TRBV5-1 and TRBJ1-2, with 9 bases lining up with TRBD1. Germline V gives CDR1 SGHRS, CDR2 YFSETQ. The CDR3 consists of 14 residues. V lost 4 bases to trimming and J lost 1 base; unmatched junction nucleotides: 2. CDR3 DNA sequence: TGCGCCAGCAGCCAGACAGGGGGTAACTATGGCTACACCTTC. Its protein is CASSQTGGNYGYTF.

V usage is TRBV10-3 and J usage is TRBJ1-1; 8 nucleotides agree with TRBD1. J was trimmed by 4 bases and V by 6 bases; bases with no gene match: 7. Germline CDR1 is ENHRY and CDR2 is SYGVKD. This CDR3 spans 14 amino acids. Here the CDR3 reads CAIRKTGVATEAFF. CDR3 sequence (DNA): TGTGCCATCAGAAAGACAGGGGTAGCCACTGAAGCTTTCTTT.

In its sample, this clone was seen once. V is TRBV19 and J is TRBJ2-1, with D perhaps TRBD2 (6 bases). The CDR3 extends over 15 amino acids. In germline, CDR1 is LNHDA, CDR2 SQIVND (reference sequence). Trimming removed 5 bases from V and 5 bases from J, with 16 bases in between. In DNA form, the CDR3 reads TGTGCCAGTAGTCCCTCCGGGACTTCGGACAATGAGCAGTTCTTC. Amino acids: CASSPSGTSDNEQFF.

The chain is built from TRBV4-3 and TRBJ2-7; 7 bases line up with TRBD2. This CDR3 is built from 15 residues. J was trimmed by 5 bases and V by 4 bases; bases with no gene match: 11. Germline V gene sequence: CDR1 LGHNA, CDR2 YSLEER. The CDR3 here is CASSREGGSFNEQYF. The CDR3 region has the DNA TGCGCCAGCAGCCGTGAGGGCGGGAGTTTCAACGAGCAGTACTTC.

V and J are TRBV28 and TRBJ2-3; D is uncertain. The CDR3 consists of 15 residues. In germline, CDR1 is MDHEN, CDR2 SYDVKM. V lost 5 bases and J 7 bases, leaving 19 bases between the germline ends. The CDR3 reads CASSPVLGGSNTQYF. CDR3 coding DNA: TGTGCCAGCAGTCCAGTTCTCGGCGGATCGAATACGCAGTATTTT. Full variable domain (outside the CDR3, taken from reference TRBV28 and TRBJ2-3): DVKVTQSSRYLVKRTGEKVFLECVQDMDHENMFWYRQDPGLGLRLIYFSYDVKMKEKGDIPEGYSVSREKKERFSLILESASTNQTSMYLCASSPVLGGSNTQYFGPGTRLTVL.

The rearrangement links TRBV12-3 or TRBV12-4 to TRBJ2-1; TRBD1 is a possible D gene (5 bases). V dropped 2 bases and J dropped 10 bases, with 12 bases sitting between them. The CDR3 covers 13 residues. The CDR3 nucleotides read TGTGCCAGCAGTTTATGGGGCCGAGGCGAGCAGTTCTTC. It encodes CASSLWGRGEQFF.

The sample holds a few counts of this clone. The CDR3 bases are TGTGCCAGTAGTGACTACAGGGAGAACACTGAAGCTTTCTTT. The encoded protein is CASSDYRENTEAFF. The chain is built from TRBV19 and TRBJ1-1, with D tentatively TRBD1 (6 bases). The length of the CDR3 is 14 residues. CDR1 LNHDA and CDR2 SQIVND come from the germline V gene (reference sequence). V was pared by 5 bases and J by 1 base, with 11 bases between.

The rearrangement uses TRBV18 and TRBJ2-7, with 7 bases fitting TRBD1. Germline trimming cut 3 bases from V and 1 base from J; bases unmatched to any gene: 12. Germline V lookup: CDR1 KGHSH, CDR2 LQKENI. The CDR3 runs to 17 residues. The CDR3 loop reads CASSPEYGTVGSYEQYF. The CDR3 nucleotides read TGTGCCAGCTCACCGGAGTATGGGACAGTCGGATCCTACGAGCAGTACTTC.

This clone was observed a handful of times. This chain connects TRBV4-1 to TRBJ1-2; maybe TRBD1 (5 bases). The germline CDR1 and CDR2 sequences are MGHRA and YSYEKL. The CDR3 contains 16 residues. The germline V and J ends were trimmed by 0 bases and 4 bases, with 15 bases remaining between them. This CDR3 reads CASSQESMTDTYGYTF. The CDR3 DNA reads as TGCGCCAGCAGCCAAGAAAGCATGACAGATACCTATGGCTACACCTTC.

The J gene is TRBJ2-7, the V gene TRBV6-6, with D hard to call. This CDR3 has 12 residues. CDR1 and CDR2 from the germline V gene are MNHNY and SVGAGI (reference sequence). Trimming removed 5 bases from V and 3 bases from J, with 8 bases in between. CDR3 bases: TGTGCCAGCAGTCGAACAAGCTACGAGCAGTACTTC. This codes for CASSRTSYEQYF.

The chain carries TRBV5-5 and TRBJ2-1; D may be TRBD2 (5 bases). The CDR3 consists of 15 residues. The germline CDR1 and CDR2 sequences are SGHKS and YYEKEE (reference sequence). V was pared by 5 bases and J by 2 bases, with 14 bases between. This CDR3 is CASSSRTLAYNEQFF. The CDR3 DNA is TGTGCCAGCAGTAGCAGGACTCTCGCCTACAATGAGCAGTTCTTC.

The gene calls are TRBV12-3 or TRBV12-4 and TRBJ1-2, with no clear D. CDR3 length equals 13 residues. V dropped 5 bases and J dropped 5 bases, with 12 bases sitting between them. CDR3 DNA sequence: TGTGCCAGCAGTCCCACTATGGATTATGGCTACACCTTC. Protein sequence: CASSPTMDYGYTF.

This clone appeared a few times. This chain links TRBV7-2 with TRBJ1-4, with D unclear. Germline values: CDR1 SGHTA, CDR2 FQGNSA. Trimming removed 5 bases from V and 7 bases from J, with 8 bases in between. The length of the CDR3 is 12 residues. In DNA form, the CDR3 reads TGTGCCAGCAGCCTTGGACTTGAAAAACTGTTTTTT. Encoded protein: CASSLGLEKLFF.